Given below is one T cell receptor beta chain in context. The antigen is undetermined. This record comes from a study of T-cell memory formation after mild COVID-19. Study findings and constraints: Contracting clones from day 15 to 85 had balanced CD4/CD8; later expanders favoured CD4+.

The CDR3 runs to 16 residues. V was clipped by 2 bases and J by 2 bases; unmatched bases: 6. The germline V gene has CDR1 DFQATT and CDR2 SNEGSKA (reference sequence). Researchers used 5'RACE with constant-segment primers to make TCR alpha and TCR beta cDNA libraries that carry sample barcodes and UMIs. MiXCR was run by TCRdb on the 5' RACE reads, yielding one entry per CDR3 protein. The data hold 250,000 to 350,000 distinct CDR3 sequences, with roughly 21% observed a single time. The receptor comes from a man in his late teens or twenties who had mild COVID-19 (a few samples of this study predate the infection). Cell type and time point are not known. The V call is TRBV20-1, the J call TRBJ2-3; 11 bases line up with TRBD2. Specimen: PBMCs or a T cell subset sorted from them (not recorded which). The DNA for the CDR3 is TGCAGTGCTAGACTGGGGACTAGCGGATTCACAGATACGCAGTATTTT. As protein: CSARLGTSGFTDTQYF.